These 9 T cell receptor beta chains originate from one sample sequenced in a study of T-cell reconstitution after alpha-beta-depleted transplantation in children. Unique molecular identifiers tagged the TCRbeta library. TCRdb reanalysed the PCR reads using MiXCR and keeps one entry per CDR3 protein. The table has about 460,000 distinct CDR3 sequences, approximately 10% seen once. The source was PBMCs, mostly from graft donor cells, collected 180 days after TCRalphabeta/CD19-depleted stem cell transplant. The receptors were sampled from a female patient aged 2-15 years who had a stem cell transplant for aplastic anemia, so the T cells may come from the graft donor.

This rearrangement joins TRBV7-9 to TRBJ2-1; 8 bases are shared with TRBD1. Looked up from germline, CDR1 is SEHNR and CDR2 is FQNEAQ (reference sequence). The CDR3 totals 15 residues. V shed 1 base and J 8 bases; nucleotides not matched to a gene: 7. The CDR3 DNA reads as TGTGCCAGCAGCTTAGGTGTCAGGGGGCTGGATGAGCAGTTCTTC. Its translation is CASSLGVRGLDEQFF.

This clonotype was seen a handful of times. The chain joins TRBV7-2 to TRBJ2-1; a weak D match, TRBD2 (6 bases). CDR1 and CDR2 (germline): SGHTA, FQGNSA. V was trimmed by 2 bases and J by 1 base, leaving 33 bases between them. The CDR3 runs to 23 residues. CDR3 sequence reads: CASSLSSLSREWAAGQSYNEQFF. The CDR3 bases are TGTGCCAGCAGCTTATCATCTTTATCTCGCGAATGGGCGGCGGGGCAGTCCTACAATGAGCAGTTCTTC. The full variable domain, its missing parts supplied by reference TRBV7-2 and TRBJ2-1, is GAGVSQSPSNKVTEKGKDVELRCDPISGHTALYWYRQSLGQGLEFLIYFQGNSAPDKSGLPSDRFSAERTGGSVSTLTIQRTQQEDSAVYLCASSLSSLSREWAAGQSYNEQFFGPGTRLTVL.

The V and J genes are TRBV20-1 and TRBJ2-1; 13 bases are shared with TRBD2. CDR1 DFQATT and CDR2 SNEGSKA come from the germline V gene (reference sequence). There are 14 residues in the CDR3. With V trimmed by 6 bases and J by 8 bases, 7 bases remained unmatched. The CDR3 region is CSAKGLAGWDEQFF. Here the CDR3 DNA reads TGCAGTGCCAAGGGACTAGCGGGATGGGATGAGCAGTTCTTC.

There are many counts of this clonotype. The chain uses TRBV29-1 and TRBJ1-1, with a weak D call TRBD1 (5 bases). Germline V lookup: CDR1 SQVTM, CDR2 ANQGSEA. Trimming removed 6 bases at V and 6 bases at J, with 20 bases between. This CDR3 has 14 residues. The CDR3 region is CSVPSPQGYPEAFF. The CDR3 nucleotides read TGCAGCGTCCCTAGCCCCCAGGGATATCCTGAAGCTTTCTTT.

The rearrangement uses TRBV9 and TRBJ2-1; D is undetermined. V was clipped by 1 base and J by 4 bases, with 9 bases between them. The length of the CDR3 is 14 residues. From germline, CDR1 is SGDLS and CDR2 YYNGEE. This chain's CDR3 is CASSVNTAYNEQFF. Here the CDR3 DNA reads TGTGCCAGCAGCGTAAACACAGCTTACAATGAGCAGTTCTTC. The full variable domain, its missing parts supplied by reference TRBV9 and TRBJ2-1, is DSGVTQTPKHLITATGQRVTLRCSPRSGDLSVYWYQQSLDQGLQFLIQYYNGEERAKGNILERFSAQQFPDLHSELNLSSLELGDSALYFCASSVNTAYNEQFFGPGTRLTVL.

The sample holds a few counts of this clonotype. The chain carries TRBV19 and TRBJ2-2; TRBD1 is a possible D gene (5 bases). V lost 7 bases, J lost 0 bases, and 9 bases lay in between. Germline CDR1 reads LNHDA; CDR2 reads SQIVND (reference sequence). This CDR3 comprises 14 residues. The CDR3 is CASKGAANTGELFF. CDR3 bases: TGTGCCAGTAAAGGGGCAGCGAACACCGGGGAGCTGTTTTTT.

CDR3 sequence reads: CASSYRSLYGYTF. DNA of the CDR3: TGTGCCAGCAGTTACAGGTCCCTCTATGGCTACACCTTC. V gene TRBV28 combines with J gene TRBJ1-2; a weak D match, TRBD1 (5 bases). Trimming removed 4 bases at V and 4 bases at J, with 10 bases between. The CDR3 loop spans 13 amino acids. From germline, CDR1 is MDHEN and CDR2 SYDVKM.

The table lists this clonotype with a few counts. The chain couples TRBV24-1 to TRBJ1-2, with D possibly being TRBD1 (5 bases). V was pared by 7 bases and J by 2 bases, with 10 bases between. This CDR3 is 13 amino acids long. Germline CDR1 reads KGHDR; CDR2 reads SFDVKD. The CDR3 spells CATSRGRNYGYTF. The CDR3 DNA reads as TGTGCCACCAGCCGGGGACGGAACTATGGCTACACCTTC.

This clonotype has more than one count but fewer than ten. The chain has TRBV28 and TRBJ1-2, with unresolved D. The V end was cut by 3 bases, the J end by 2 bases, with 13 bases between. CDR1 and CDR2 from the germline V gene are MDHEN and SYDVKM. The CDR3 covers 15 residues. The CDR3 spells CASSFYLEGNYGYTF. The CDR3 bases are TGTGCCAGCAGTTTCTATCTGGAGGGCAACTATGGCTACACCTTC.